One sample yielded the 24 T cell receptor beta chains listed below, sequenced in a study of radiotherapy plus CTLA-4 blockade in lung cancer. The table came from immunoSEQ multiplex PCR; TCRdb's copy has only in-frame clones and leaves some out. In the table there are 45,000 or so clones, 70% to 80% of which are singletons. The material was peripheral blood, obtained from a patient treated with radiotherapy plus ipilimumab. The receptors derive from a human donor with non-small cell lung cancer who had stable disease on radiotherapy plus ipilimumab.

At least ten counts were recorded for this clone. Other DNA sequences in this sample translate to the same CDR3. The chain links TRBV13 to TRBJ1-2; 11 bases are a match to TRBD1. V lost 4 bases, J lost 4 bases, and 5 bases stayed unmatched. The CDR3 sequence is 15 residues long. Germline V gives CDR1 PRHDT, CDR2 FYEKMQ (reference sequence). The CDR3 sequence: CASSSGQGGGYGYTF. The CDR3 DNA reads as TGTGCCAGCAGCTCGGGACAGGGGGGGGGCTATGGCTACACCTTC.

A few counts support this clone. Written as DNA, the CDR3 is TGTGCCAGCAGCCCCCCCGGACGCGGGGGAAGCTACACCTTC. As protein: CASSPPGRGGSYTF. The rearrangement links TRBV7-9 to TRBJ1-2; D might be TRBD1 (5 bases). The V end lost 5 bases, the J end lost 9 bases, and 19 bases lay between the germline ends. The CDR3 contains 14 residues. CDR1 is SEHNR, CDR2 FQNEAQ, per germline (reference sequence).

V is TRBV11-2 and J is TRBJ1-2, with 11 bases fitting TRBD1. The CDR3 loop spans 13 amino acids. V was clipped by 6 bases and J by 7 bases; unmatched bases: 4. CDR1 and CDR2 from the germline V gene are SGHAT and FQNNGV. For the CDR3, the DNA is TGTGCCAGCAGTGGACAGGGGGCTCGTGGCTACACCTTC. Protein: CASSGQGARGYTF.

V and J are TRBV5-6 and TRBJ1-1, with a tentative D call TRBD1 (6 bases). CDR3 length equals 14 residues. Germline CDR1 and CDR2: SGHDT and YYEEEE. V lost 0 bases, J lost 5 bases, and 11 bases lay in between. The CDR3 bases are TGTGCCAGCAGCTTGGGGCTAGGGGGAACTGAAGCTTTCTTT. This translates into CASSLGLGGTEAFF.

This clone showed up just once. The chain joins TRBV11-2 to TRBJ1-4; 7 bases are shared with TRBD1. V dropped 1 base and J dropped 4; count of bases not matched to a gene: 6. This CDR3 comprises 16 residues. The germline CDR1 and CDR2 sequences are SGHAT and FQNNGV. The CDR3 region has the DNA TGTGCCAGCAGCTTAGGGTACAGGGGACGTAATGAAAAACTGTTTTTT. Protein sequence: CASSLGYRGRNEKLFF.

The chain employs TRBV4-3 and TRBJ1-6; no reliable D call. This CDR3 has 15 amino acids. Trimming took off 1 base at V and 8 bases at J, with 12 bases between the two ends. Germline V lookup: CDR1 LGHNA, CDR2 YSLEER. The CDR3 spells CASSQGEGIDSPLHF. CDR3 bases: TGCGCCAGCAGCCAAGGGGAAGGGATTGATTCACCCCTCCACTTT.

The V and J genes are TRBV5-5 and TRBJ1-3, with 7 bases that match TRBD1. The V segment lost 4 bases and the J segment 0 bases; nucleotides outside the gene matches: 7. The CDR3 runs 16 residues. Germline V gene lookup returns CDR1 SGHKS and CDR2 YYEKEE (reference sequence). As DNA, the CDR3 is TGTGCCAGCAGCCTGGACAGGCCCCTCTCTGGAAACACCATATATTTT. It translates to CASSLDRPLSGNTIYF.

The J gene is TRBJ2-7, the V gene TRBV6-1; 8 bases match TRBD1. Germline V gives CDR1 MNHNS, CDR2 SASEGT. The CDR3 covers 15 residues. The J segment lost 0 bases and the V segment lost 8 bases, leaving 9 bases of the junction unmatched. CDR3 sequence: CASSRTGTSSYEQYV. CDR3 sequence (DNA): TGTGCCAGCTCTCGGACAGGGACGAGCTCCTACGAGCAGTACGTC.

The V and J genes are TRBV6-5 and TRBJ1-1, with D possibly being TRBD1 (5 bases). Trimming left V 0 bases short and J 10 bases short, with 9 bases between. The length of the CDR3 is 12 residues. Germline V gene sequence: CDR1 MNHEY, CDR2 SVGAGI. The CDR3 nucleotides read TGTGCCAGCAGTTACTCAGGCCAGGGAGCTTTCTTT. It translates to CASSYSGQGAFF.

V is TRBV10-3 and J is TRBJ2-5; weak D call: TRBD2 (6 bases). The V gene lost 10 bases and the J gene lost 0 bases, with 18 bases spanning the gap. CDR1 and CDR2 (germline): ENHRY, SYGVKD. This CDR3 is 15 amino acids long. CDR3 sequence reads: CATNTPGLDQETQYF. Here the CDR3 DNA reads TGTGCCACCAATACCCCGGGACTGGACCAAGAGACCCAGTACTTC.

V gene TRBV19 combines with J gene TRBJ2-7, with 7 bases that match TRBD2. The CDR3 runs to 13 residues. CDR1 LNHDA and CDR2 SQIVND come from the germline V gene (reference sequence). Trimming at V came to 9 bases and at J to 0 bases, leaving 5 bases not matched to a gene. CDR3 nucleotides: TGTGCCAGCAAGGCGGGGGACTCCTACGAGCAGTACGTC. It is translated as CASKAGDSYEQYV.

This clone is a singleton in its sample. V usage is TRBV5-4 and J usage is TRBJ2-5; D might be TRBD1 or TRBD2, each matching 5 bases. With 2 bases removed from V and 5 bases from J, the gap between germline ends came to 13 bases. Germline-derived CDR1 and CDR2 are SGHNT and YYREEE (reference sequence). The CDR3 loop spans 14 amino acids. CDR3 coding DNA: TGTGCCAGCAGCTTTTCAGGGACGAGGGAGACCCAGTACTTC. It translates to CASSFSGTRETQYF.

The chain links TRBV10-2 to TRBJ2-6; no firm D call. V was shortened by 7 bases and J by 0 bases, with 7 bases between the two germline ends. There are 14 residues in the CDR3. The V gene's germline CDR1 is WSHSY and CDR2 SAAADI. The CDR3 DNA follows: TGCGCCAGCAAGATAGGCTCTGGGGCCAACGTCCTGACTTTC. Translated, it gives CASKIGSGANVLTF.

This clone was counted between two and nine times. In nucleotides, the CDR3 is TGTGCCATCAGTGACCCAGGGCATAGCAATCAGCCCCAGCATTTT. Residues: CAISDPGHSNQPQHF. The chain has TRBV10-3 and TRBJ1-5, with D maybe TRBD1 (5 bases). Germline assignment: CDR1 ENHRY and CDR2 SYGVKD. V lost 3 bases to trimming and J lost 0 bases, with 9 bases between them. CDR3 length: 15 amino acids.

V gene TRBV5-1 combines with J gene TRBJ2-6, with D hard to call. V gave up 7 bases and J gave up 0 bases, with 8 bases separating them. Germline CDR1 is SGHRS and CDR2 is YFSETQ. The CDR3 runs to 14 residues. The CDR3 bases are TGCGCCAGCGGTTTACTCTCTGGGGCCAACGTCCTGACTTTC. This codes for CASGLLSGANVLTF.

V usage is TRBV2 and J usage is TRBJ1-6, with a weak D call TRBD1 (5 bases). This CDR3 is built from 13 residues. Germline V gene sequence: CDR1 SNHLY, CDR2 FYNNEI. The germline V and J ends were trimmed by 3 bases and 5 bases, with 5 bases remaining between them. DNA for the CDR3: TGTGCCAGCAGTGAGGACAATAATTCACCCCTCCACTTT. Translation: CASSEDNNSPLHF.

This rearrangement joins TRBV5-1 to TRBJ2-3, with a tentative D call TRBD2 (5 bases). V was shortened by 0 bases and J by 9 bases, with 11 bases between the two germline ends. CDR1 and CDR2 (germline): SGHRS, YFSETQ. The CDR3 runs to 13 residues. The CDR3 nucleotides are TGCGCCAGCAGCTTGGGGGGTGAGGGAACGCAGTATTTT. Its translation is CASSLGGEGTQYF. The whole variable domain, remainder taken from reference TRBV5-1 and TRBJ2-3, is KAGVTQTPRYLIKTRGQQVTLSCSPISGHRSVSWYQQTPGQGLQFLFEYFSETQRNKGNFPGRFSGRQFSNSRSEMNVSTLELGDSALYLCASSLGGEGTQYFGPGTRLTVL.

The rearrangement joins TRBV6-5 to TRBJ1-6; 9 bases align to TRBD1. V dropped 5 bases and J dropped 5; count of bases not matched to a gene: 4. This CDR3 has 15 residues. From germline, CDR1 is MNHEY and CDR2 SVGAGI. The CDR3 coding sequence is TGTGCCAGCAGTCCGGGACAGGGAAATAATTCACCCCTCCACTTT. Protein: CASSPGQGNNSPLHF.

This clone was detected a few times. The rearrangement joins TRBV6-5 to TRBJ1-2; no reliable D call. The CDR3 is 15 amino acids. V lost 0 bases and J 6 bases, leaving 14 bases between the germline ends. Germline V gene data show CDR1 as MNHEY and CDR2 as SVGAGI. CDR3 nucleotide sequence: TGTGCCAGCAGTTACTCTTTTACTTCCTCCAATGGCTACACCTTC. This sequence encodes CASSYSFTSSNGYTF.

The chain combines TRBV29-1 with TRBJ1-2, with TRBD1 matching over 9 bases. CDR1 and CDR2 from the germline V gene are SQVTM and ANQGSEA. There are 16 residues in the CDR3. Trimming removed 0 bases from V and 4 bases from J; junction bases left unmatched: 9. CDR3 sequence reads: CSVEDSQGAMGYGYTF. DNA for the CDR3: TGCAGCGTTGAAGACTCACAGGGGGCCATGGGCTATGGCTACACCTTC.

V is TRBV10-3 and J is TRBJ1-1; 10 bases are a match to TRBD1. Germline assignment: CDR1 ENHRY and CDR2 SYGVKD. This CDR3 region has 15 residues. V was clipped by 7 bases and J by 3 bases; unmatched bases: 8. CDR3 loop: CAINPTGGEDTEAFF. In DNA, the CDR3 is TGTGCCATCAATCCGACAGGGGGCGAAGACACTGAAGCTTTCTTT.

V usage is TRBV27 and J usage is TRBJ1-2, with D unclear. Deletions cut 5 bases from V and 0 bases from J, with 7 bases between. There are 13 residues in the CDR3. The germline gives CDR1 MNHEY, CDR2 SMNVEV (reference sequence). As DNA, the CDR3 is TGTGCCAGCAGTCCTACAACTAACTATGGCTACACCTTC. It is translated as CASSPTTNYGYTF.

The chain is built from TRBV5-6 and TRBJ1-6; no clear D. The CDR3 is 15 residues long. Trimming removed 6 bases at V and 0 bases at J, with 10 bases between. CDR1 is SGHDT and CDR2 is YYEEEE in the germline V gene. The CDR3 sequence is CASTVFPSYNSPLHF. As DNA, the CDR3 is TGTGCCAGCACCGTTTTTCCCTCCTATAATTCACCCCTCCACTTT.

The rearrangement joins TRBV18 to TRBJ1-1; 8 bases match TRBD1. Germline V lookup: CDR1 KGHSH, CDR2 LQKENI. J was trimmed by 8 bases and V by 1 base; bases with no gene match: 3. CDR3 length: 13 amino acids. CDR3 sequence: CASSPRQGREAFF. CDR3 nucleotide sequence: TGTGCCAGCTCACCACGACAGGGGAGGGAAGCTTTCTTT.